These T cell receptor beta chains were read from a single sample in a study of cytomegalovirus exposure and HLA in healthy donors. TCRdb's table, derived via immunoSEQ multiplex PCR, lists solely in-frame clones and lacks some. The sample yields approximately 270,000 clones, 75% to 90% seen once. The sequenced sample was PBMCs. The receptors here all came from a girl aged 2-15 years in good health and CMV-seronegative. CDR3s leave out the opening cysteine and the closing phenylalanine or tryptophan.

TRBV7-2	TRBJ2-7	ASSLAGTAYEQY
TRBV4-1	TRBJ2-3	ASSQVSGGDTQY
TRBV6-6	-	ASSWWAPEGGEQY
TRBV5-4	TRBJ1-1	ASTWGGEVMNTEAF
TRBV2	TRBJ1-4	ASMGDRGYGEKLF
TRBV19	TRBJ1-1	ASSTKGTGIMNTEAF
TRBV4-1	TRBJ2-1	ASSPHGGATYNEQF
TRBV6-5	TRBJ1-4	ASRGQPFNEKLF
TRBV21-1	TRBJ1-4	ASSKILAGGVAHEKLF
TRBV5-1	TRBJ2-7	ASSFSVPSASYEQY
TRBV7-8	TRBJ1-1	ASSLGAQGEGTEAF
TRBV4-1	TRBJ2-5	ASSQDHTSGGETQY
TRBV2	TRBJ1-5	ASRDRGIGNQPQH
TRBV6-5	TRBJ2-7	ASSYSLASAYEQY
TRBV4-1	TRBJ1-6	ASSQSGLPGSPLH
TRBV9	TRBJ2-3	ASSGSGVTSTDTQY
TRBV1	TRBJ2-1	TSSQGGSESSYNEQF
TRBV7-9	TRBJ2-7	ASSPRYEQY
TRBV9	TRBJ2-3	ASSGWRETDTQY
TRBV7-9	TRBJ2-7	ASSAIPAAGDYEQY
TRBV11-2	TRBJ2-7	ASSLVGREGYEQY
TRBV18	TRBJ2-7	ASSPGGGGYEQY
TRBV4-1	TRBJ1-5	ASSQGAGPGQPQH
TRBV2	TRBJ1-5	ASSPRLAGNQPQH
TRBV9	TRBJ2-1	ASSARGGSYNEQF
TRBV28	TRBJ2-1	ASSSGTGPNEQF
TRBV29-1	TRBJ2-1	SAGTQLNNEQF
TRBV30	TRBJ2-5	ALRLAGVQETQY
TRBV7-2	TRBJ2-6	ASSYQQGAANVLT
TRBV7-8	-	ASSNPSGQGAHEQY
TRBV27	TRBJ2-1	ASSPYRYNEQF
TRBV5-8	TRBJ2-7	ASSFRLLPYEQY